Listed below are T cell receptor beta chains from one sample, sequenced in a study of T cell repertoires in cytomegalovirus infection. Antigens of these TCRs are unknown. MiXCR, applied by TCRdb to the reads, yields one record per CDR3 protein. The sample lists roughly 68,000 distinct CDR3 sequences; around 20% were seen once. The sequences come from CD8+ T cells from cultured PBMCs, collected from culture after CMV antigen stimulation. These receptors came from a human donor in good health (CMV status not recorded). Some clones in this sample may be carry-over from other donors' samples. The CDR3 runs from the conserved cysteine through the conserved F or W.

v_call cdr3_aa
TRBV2 CATLGWEGTDTQYF
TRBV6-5 CASSYQGWTGELFF
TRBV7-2 CASSPRTGGATPYSYEQYF
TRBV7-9 CASTLFGPYNEQFF
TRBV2 CASRGSEGFEQFF
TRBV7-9 CASTTGRVTMNTEAFF
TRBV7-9 CASSRSSLNQPQHF
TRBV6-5 CASSYYGETQYF
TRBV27 CASRPSGGRRTEAFF
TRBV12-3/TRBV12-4 CASSNTGFGYTF
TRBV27 CASSLQGANYGYTF
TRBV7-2 CASSPGEGGSDIQYF
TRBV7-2 CASSRTGSDFDEQYF
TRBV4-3 CASSQDLTETYEQYF
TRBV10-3 CAISESGEETQYF
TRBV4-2 CASSQDPTGLNAEAFF
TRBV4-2 CASSPTGTGVSGEAFF
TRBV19 CASSIDRNTEAFF
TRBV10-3 CAISDAGHLPYEQYF
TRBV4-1 CASSQESSGAEQFF
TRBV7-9 CASSPRGGGDNEQFF
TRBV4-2 CASSGTGELFF
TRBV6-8 CASSRPQRGINEQYF
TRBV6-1 CAIREHYEQYF
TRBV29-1 CSVGTGKHTGELFF
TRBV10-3 CAISGGRGYEQYF
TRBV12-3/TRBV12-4 CASSKDGYEQYF
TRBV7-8 CASSPAALGMGNSIQYF
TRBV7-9 CASFSAALTGETQYF
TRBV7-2 CASSFGGGAVGELFF
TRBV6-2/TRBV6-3 CASSLTEMNTEAFF
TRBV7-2 CASSLARGREQYF
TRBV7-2 CASSLGDRRTTEAFF
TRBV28 CASSSGTENYEQYF
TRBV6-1 CASSEETGAIQPQHF
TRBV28 CASSLYGNEKLFF
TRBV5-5 CASSLIEGYEQYF
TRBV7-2 CASSLALGGYEQYF
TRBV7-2 CATREDTQYF
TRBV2 CASSDGRTSTDTQYF
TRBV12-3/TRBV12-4 CASSLRSVVGGSEAFF
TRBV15 CATSRDGTYNEQFF
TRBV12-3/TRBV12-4 CASSFGLAGGNEQFF
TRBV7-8 CASIPRVNTGELFF
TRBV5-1 CASSLEQYYEQYF
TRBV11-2 CASSLYSMGQANSPLHF
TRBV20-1 CSARPNIGQGASLNTEAFF
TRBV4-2 CASSPDRRDEDTGELFF
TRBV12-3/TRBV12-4 CASSLFYNTEAFF
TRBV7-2 CASSLRGTSSYNEQFF
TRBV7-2 CASSFVAGGPGTGELFF
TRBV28 CASSLSPIYGYTF